The 16 T cell receptor beta chains presented below share a single source sample, sequenced in a study of cytomegalovirus exposure and HLA in healthy donors. It was with 60 Vbeta and 13 Jbeta primers that the PCR ran. Method: immunoSEQ multiplex PCR; TCRdb's copy keeps in-frame clones and lacks some. The repertoire holds 75,000 to 100,000 clones, with around 81% as singletons. The sample was PBMCs. Receptors originate from a man younger than 40 in good health and CMV-seronegative.

This chain links TRBV11-3 with TRBJ2-3; 11 bases fit TRBD2. Germline lookup yields CDR1 SGHNT and CDR2 YENEEA. CDR3 length: 15 residues. V was clipped by 6 bases and J by 4 bases; unmatched bases: 6. For the CDR3, the DNA is TGTGCCAGCAGGAAGACTAGCGGGGTTCCAGATACGCAGTATTTT. It specifies CASRKTSGVPDTQYF.

The chain links TRBV19 to TRBJ2-7, with TRBD2 matching 10 bases. Unmatched junction bases numbered 7, after V lost 5 bases and J lost 3 bases. The V gene's germline CDR1 is LNHDA and CDR2 SQIVND (reference sequence). The CDR3 is 15 residues long. The chain's CDR3 is CASSRASGGFYEQYF. Here the CDR3 DNA reads TGTGCCAGTAGTCGGGCTAGCGGGGGTTTCTACGAGCAGTACTTC.

This clone was seen a handful of times. This chain links TRBV6-5 with TRBJ1-4; maybe TRBD1 (6 bases). Trimming pared 5 bases from V and 0 bases from J, leaving 7 bases between. The CDR3 length is 14 residues. Germline V gives CDR1 MNHEY, CDR2 SVGAGI. The CDR3 DNA reads as TGTGCCAGCAGTGGGGGCGCAACTAATGAAAAACTGTTTTTT. Translation gives CASSGGATNEKLFF.

Here the CDR3 reads CASSYSEGNTIYF. CDR3 bases: TGTGCCAGCAGTTACTCAGAGGGAAACACCATATATTTT. The gene calls are TRBV6-6 and TRBJ1-3; D is undetermined. CDR3 length: 13 residues. Trimming removed 0 bases at V and 4 bases at J, with 4 bases between. The V gene's germline CDR1 is MNHNY and CDR2 SVGAGI (reference sequence).

This clone was seen only a few times. V usage is TRBV4-2 and J usage is TRBJ1-4, with 9 nucleotides matching TRBD1. The germline CDR1 and CDR2 sequences are LGHNA and YNFKEQ. V dropped 0 bases and J dropped 8; count of bases not matched to a gene: 10. The CDR3 consists of 17 residues. CDR3 protein: CASSQDQIGTGKEKLFF. The CDR3 region has the DNA TGTGCCAGCAGCCAAGATCAAATTGGGACAGGGAAGGAAAAACTGTTTTTT.

This clone was seen more than once but under ten times. The V and J genes are TRBV6-6 and TRBJ1-1; 7 bases line up with TRBD1. V dropped 5 bases and J dropped 3; count of bases not matched to a gene: 6. CDR3 length: 14 amino acids. From germline, CDR1 is MNHNY and CDR2 SVGAGI (reference sequence). This chain's CDR3 is CASSPQGPDTEAFF. The CDR3, as DNA: TGTGCCAGCAGTCCACAGGGGCCGGACACTGAAGCTTTCTTT.

The V call is TRBV7-9, the J call TRBJ2-3, with D perhaps TRBD2 (6 bases). V was trimmed by 4 bases and J by 4 bases, leaving 12 bases between them. Germline CDR1 is SEHNR and CDR2 is FQNEAQ (reference sequence). This CDR3 contains 14 residues. CDR3 sequence reads: CASSSERAADTQYF. CDR3 coding DNA: TGTGCCAGCAGCTCTGAGCGGGCAGCAGATACGCAGTATTTT.

In its sample, this clone was seen a few times. The chain couples TRBV6-5 to TRBJ2-2; D remains ambiguous. Trimming removed 5 bases at V and 6 bases at J, with 7 bases between. Germline CDR1 and CDR2: MNHEY and SVGAGI. The CDR3 totals 12 residues. The CDR3, as DNA: TGTGCCAGCAGTACTTCCCCCGGGGAGCTGTTTTTT. It translates to CASSTSPGELFF.

This chain connects TRBV29-1 to TRBJ2-2, with TRBD2 identical over 11 bases. The CDR3 loop spans 17 amino acids. The V and J ends lost 6 bases and 3 bases, in that order; junction bases with no gene match: 12. From germline, CDR1 is SQVTM and CDR2 ANQGSEA. DNA of the CDR3: TGCAGCGTAGCGGGACTAGCGGATACTCACTACACCGGGGAGCTGTTTTTT. Residues: CSVAGLADTHYTGELFF.

The V and J genes are TRBV10-3 and TRBJ1-1; 7 bases are a match to TRBD1. The CDR3 covers 16 residues. Germline V gene data show CDR1 as ENHRY and CDR2 as SYGVKD. V lost 6 bases, J lost 0 bases, and 10 bases stayed unmatched. This CDR3 is CAIRRDRDELNTEAFF. The CDR3 bases are TGTGCCATCAGGAGAGACAGGGATGAATTGAACACTGAAGCTTTCTTT.

This sequence joins TRBV9 and TRBJ1-1, with a weak D call TRBD1 (5 bases). The CDR3 spans 14 residues. Trimming removed 0 bases at V and 11 bases at J, with 17 bases between. Germline CDR1 and CDR2: SGDLS and YYNGEE. CDR3 sequence: CASSVGFQGAGAFF. The CDR3 nucleotides read TGTGCCAGCAGCGTAGGCTTTCAAGGGGCAGGCGCTTTCTTT.

The genes are TRBV11-1 and TRBJ2-3; D is unclear. Germline V gene lookup returns CDR1 SGHAT and CDR2 FQDESV (reference sequence). Trimming shortened V by 1 base and J by 1 base, and 9 bases separated the two germline ends. The CDR3 has 15 amino acids. The CDR3 spells CASSLGASGTDTQYF. CDR3 in DNA: TGTGCCAGCAGCTTAGGGGCTTCGGGCACAGATACGCAGTATTTT.

The chain employs TRBV6-6 and TRBJ2-3; D is ambiguous. The V gene lost 6 bases and the J gene lost 8 bases, with 9 bases spanning the gap. Per the germline V gene, CDR1 is MNHNY and CDR2 is SVGAGI (reference sequence). This CDR3 has 11 residues. CDR3 loop: CASSPSGTQYF. Here the CDR3 DNA reads TGTGCCAGCAGCCCCAGTGGTACGCAGTATTTT.

This chain connects TRBV28 to TRBJ1-1; no definite D call. The V end was cut by 3 bases, the J end by 7 bases, with 6 bases between. CDR1 is MDHEN, CDR2 SYDVKM, per germline. This CDR3 spans 11 amino acids. The CDR3 region is CASSFKSEAFF. The CDR3 DNA reads as TGTGCCAGCAGTTTTAAGAGTGAAGCTTTCTTT.

CDR3 in DNA: TGTGCTAGTTATAAAGTCGGGACTAACTATGGCTACACCTTC. This codes for CASYKVGTNYGYTF. The chain links TRBV12-5 to TRBJ1-2; D gene unclear. The CDR3 sequence is 14 residues long. The V gene lost 8 bases and the J gene lost 0 bases, with 13 bases spanning the gap. CDR1 is LGHNT and CDR2 is FRNRAP in the germline V gene.

This chain links TRBV11-2 with TRBJ2-1, with 14 bases lining up with TRBD2. Germline CDR1 SGHAT, CDR2 FQNNGV. CDR3 length: 14 residues. The V gene end was trimmed by 5 bases and the J gene end by 9 bases; junction bases not matched to a gene: 3. The CDR3 sequence: CASSLTSGRGEQFF. The CDR3 DNA sequence: TGTGCCAGCAGCCTGACTAGCGGGAGGGGTGAGCAGTTCTTC. Together with reference TRBV11-2 and TRBJ2-1, the CDR3 gives the full variable domain: EAGVAQSPRYKIIEKRQSVAFWCNPISGHATLYWYQQILGQGPKLLIQFQNNGVVDDSQLPKDRFSAERLKGVDSTLKIQPAKLEDSAVYLCASSLTSGRGEQFFGPGTRLTVL.